This TCR beta chain appears in the sequencing data of a study of spatial heterogeneity in lung cancer. Study-wide background: Samples were obtained from more than 70 donors, all untreated early-stage non-small cell lung cancer patients. Consistent detection of more beta-chain than alpha-chain sequences was observed.

There are many counts of this clonotype. The time point denotes: blood at routine non-recurrence follow-up after resection. TCRdb ran MiXCR on the 5' RACE reads and lists one entry per CDR3 protein. The top ten clones hold over 15% of a sample with approximately 41,000 distinct CDR3 sequences, over 9.5% of them seen once. This CDR3 has 17 residues. The origin of this receptor is a female donor with early-stage non-small cell lung cancer. The chain recombines TRBV21-1 with TRBJ2-6; TRBD2 was called by the table and not checked on the DNA. TRBV21-1 is a listed pseudogene. This specimen was PBMCs, taken at follow-up. The CDR3 DNA sequence: TGTGCCAGCAGTCCGGTTAGTCTGTCCTCTGGGGCCAACGTCCTGACTTTC. It translates to CASSPVSLSSGANVLTF.